What follows are 32 T cell receptor beta chains derived from one specimen sequenced in a study of identical twins. TCRdb itself ran the 5' RACE reads through MiXCR, one entry per CDR3 protein. The repertoire holds 1.5 million to 2 million distinct CDR3 sequences, with less than 35% as singletons. The material sequenced was cord blood. The receptors originated from a newborn girl in good health.

The DNA of the CDR3 is TGCAGTGCTAGAGATAAGTTGCAGGCTAACTATGGCTACACCTTC. Its translation: CSARDKLQANYGYTF. The genes are TRBV20-1 and TRBJ1-2; D gene uncertain. This CDR3 has 15 amino acids. Germline V gene sequence: CDR1 DFQATT, CDR2 SNEGSKA (reference sequence). V lost 0 bases and J 0 bases, leaving 11 bases between the germline ends.

The table lists this clonotype with a few counts. This chain links TRBV4-1 with TRBJ1-4; no firm D call. The CDR3 is 12 amino acids. Trimming removed 0 bases from V and 9 bases from J, with 5 bases in between. Germline V gene lookup returns CDR1 MGHRA and CDR2 YSYEKL. The CDR3 sequence: CASSQDGKKLFF. The CDR3 DNA sequence: TGCGCCAGCAGCCAAGATGGGAAAAAACTGTTTTTT.

The V and J genes are TRBV4-1 and TRBJ1-2; 12 bases align to TRBD1. The germline gives CDR1 MGHRA, CDR2 YSYEKL. V lost 2 bases to trimming and J lost 3 bases; unmatched junction nucleotides: 7. The CDR3 is made up of 17 amino acids. The CDR3 reads CASSQRDRGPRDYGYTF. CDR3 nucleotide sequence: TGCGCCAGCAGCCAAAGGGACAGGGGGCCCAGAGACTATGGCTACACCTTC.

This chain uses TRBV10-2 with TRBJ2-5, with 8 bases fitting TRBD2. CDR1 is WSHSY, CDR2 SAAADI, per germline. The CDR3 is 17 amino acids. The ends lost 4 bases at V and 5 bases at J; junction bases unmatched: 15. In nucleotides, the CDR3 is TGCGCCAGCAGTGTGTGGCTTTTTGCGGGGGGAGTGGAGACCCAGTACTTC. It specifies CASSVWLFAGGVETQYF.

The J gene is TRBJ2-1, the V gene TRBV27, with a weak D call TRBD2 (5 bases). The CDR3 is made up of 16 amino acids. Germline V CDR1 and CDR2: MNHEY, SMNVEV (reference sequence). The V and J ends lost 4 bases and 0 bases respectively, with 13 bases between them. CDR3 coding DNA: TGTGCCAGCAGTTCCCCTAGCCGCCTCTCCTACAATGAGCAGTTCTTC. Translation: CASSSPSRLSYNEQFF.

The CDR3 loop is CASSQDFSQPQHF. Written as DNA, the CDR3 is TGTGCCAGCAGCCAGGATTTCAGTCAGCCCCAGCATTTT. The gene calls are TRBV4-2 and TRBJ1-5; D gene ambiguous. Per the germline V gene, CDR1 is LGHNA and CDR2 is YNFKEQ. V was pared by 3 bases and J by 6 bases, with 9 bases between. The CDR3 runs to 13 residues.

This chain connects TRBV20-1 to TRBJ2-1; no clear D gene. From germline, CDR1 is DFQATT and CDR2 SNEGSKA (reference sequence). With 6 bases removed from V and 4 bases from J, the gap between germline ends came to 10 bases. The CDR3 covers 12 residues. The CDR3 nucleotides are TGCAGTGCCGAGGACCGGTACAATGAGCAGTTCTTC. Translated, it gives CSAEDRYNEQFF.

The sample holds a few counts of this clonotype. The chain employs TRBV5-1 and TRBJ2-5, with a weak D call TRBD1 (5 bases). The germline CDR1 and CDR2 sequences are SGHRS and YFSETQ. CDR3 size: 16 residues. V lost 3 bases and J 2 bases, leaving 17 bases between the germline ends. The CDR3 here is CASSWGNRWNQETQYF. CDR3 DNA: TGCGCCAGCAGCTGGGGAAACAGGTGGAATCAAGAGACCCAGTACTTC.

This clonotype was found a few times. The chain employs TRBV5-6 and TRBJ2-1; D is perhaps TRBD2 (5 bases). CDR1 SGHDT and CDR2 YYEEEE come from the germline V gene. There are 13 residues in the CDR3. V lost 4 bases to trimming and J lost 6 bases, with 11 bases between them. CDR3 bases: TGTGCCAGCAGCCTCAGAGAGGGCAATGAGCAGTTCTTC. This encodes CASSLREGNEQFF. The entire variable domain, with the rest obtained from reference TRBV5-6 and TRBJ2-1, is as follows: DAGVTQSPTHLIKTRGQQVTLRCSPKSGHDTVSWYQQALGQGPQFIFQYYEEEERQRGNFPDRFSGHQFPNYSSELNVNALLLGDSALYLCASSLREGNEQFFGPGTRLTVL.

This chain joins TRBV29-1 and TRBJ2-3; 14 bases line up with TRBD2. V gave up 7 bases and J gave up 4 bases; unmatched junction bases: 4. This CDR3 is built from 14 residues. Germline CDR1 is SQVTM and CDR2 is ANQGSEA. As DNA, the CDR3 is TGCAGCGCTGGACTAGCGGGAGGAGCAGATACGCAGTATTTT. Its translation: CSAGLAGGADTQYF.

The chain is built from TRBV25-1 and TRBJ2-1; 13 nucleotides line up with TRBD2. V was clipped by 5 bases and J by 0 bases; unmatched bases: 10. Germline V lookup: CDR1 MGHDK, CDR2 SYGVNS. The CDR3 length is 19 residues. In nucleotides, the CDR3 is TGTGCCAGCAGTATCGCCGGGACTAGCGGGACTAGCTCCTACAATGAGCAGTTCTTC. Encoded protein: CASSIAGTSGTSSYNEQFF.

The chain joins TRBV4-1 to TRBJ2-7, with D possibly being TRBD2 (5 bases). This CDR3 is 15 amino acids long. V lost 6 bases and J lost 0, with 15 bases in between. The germline V gene encodes CDR1 MGHRA and CDR2 YSYEKL. This chain's CDR3 is CASRKYPRDSYEQYF. The CDR3 DNA sequence: TGCGCCAGCAGGAAGTATCCGAGGGACTCCTACGAGCAGTACTTC.

This clonotype was counted ten times or more. V and J are TRBV20-1 and TRBJ2-5, with D uncertain. Germline V gene data show CDR1 as DFQATT and CDR2 as SNEGSKA (reference sequence). CDR3 length: 13 residues. Trimming shortened V by 6 bases and J by 2 bases, and 13 bases separated the two germline ends. CDR3 residues: CSAPRPPQETQYF. The CDR3 DNA reads as TGCAGTGCCCCAAGGCCCCCGCAAGAGACCCAGTACTTC.

The rearrangement joins TRBV20-1 to TRBJ1-4; no definite D call. CDR3 length: 12 amino acids. The V gene's germline CDR1 is DFQATT and CDR2 SNEGSKA (reference sequence). The ends were cut back, 2 bases at V and 8 bases at J, with 9 bases in the middle. The CDR3 region has the DNA TGCAGTGCTAGACCCCCCGGAGAAAAACTGTTTTTT. Translated, it gives CSARPPGEKLFF.

The chain employs TRBV5-1 and TRBJ2-3; D perhaps matches TRBD1 (5 bases). The CDR3 length is 14 residues. Germline CDR1 and CDR2: SGHRS and YFSETQ. V lost 6 bases, J lost 1 base, and 12 bases lay in between. DNA of the CDR3: TGCGCCAGCACGCAGATACAGGGCACAGATACGCAGTATTTT. It yields the protein CASTQIQGTDTQYF.

This clonotype was picked up a small number of times. V gene TRBV12-3 or TRBV12-4 combines with J gene TRBJ2-1, with 7 bases identical to TRBD1. V gave up 7 bases and J gave up 12 bases; unmatched junction bases: 6. This CDR3 region has 11 residues. Here the CDR3 DNA reads TGTGCCAGCACCCAGGGGGTCGGGCAGTTCTTC. Translating gives CASTQGVGQFF.

The V gene is TRBV20-1, the J gene TRBJ2-7; TRBD1 matches 7 bases. CDR1 is DFQATT, CDR2 SNEGSKA, per germline (reference sequence). J was trimmed by 7 bases and V by 6 bases; bases with no gene match: 12. The CDR3 totals 13 residues. Here the CDR3 reads CSATGQSYNEQYF. CDR3 nucleotide sequence: TGCAGTGCAACGGGACAGTCCTACAATGAGCAGTACTTC.

The rearrangement links TRBV20-1 to TRBJ1-2, with 7 bases that match TRBD1. Unmatched junction bases numbered 7, after V lost 6 bases and J lost 6 bases. This CDR3 spans 12 amino acids. Germline V gene lookup returns CDR1 DFQATT and CDR2 SNEGSKA (reference sequence). In nucleotides, the CDR3 is TGCAGTGCGGACACAGGGGCCCATGGCTACACCTTC. Translated: CSADTGAHGYTF.

Here the CDR3 reads CASSRTSGRKYNEQFF. CDR3 bases: TGTGCCAGCAGTAGGACTAGCGGGAGGAAGTACAATGAGCAGTTCTTC. V and J are TRBV28 and TRBJ2-1, with 14 bases identical to TRBD2. Germline trimming cut 5 bases from V and 4 bases from J; bases unmatched to any gene: 4. Looked up from germline, CDR1 is MDHEN and CDR2 is SYDVKM. This CDR3 comprises 16 residues.

V gene TRBV28 combines with J gene TRBJ1-1; D remains ambiguous. CDR3 size: 13 residues. With 6 bases removed from V and 2 bases from J, the gap between germline ends came to 10 bases. The germline V gene has CDR1 MDHEN and CDR2 SYDVKM. This CDR3 reads CASRNPGNTEAFF. The CDR3 bases are TGTGCCAGCAGGAACCCAGGAAACACTGAAGCTTTCTTT. The full variable domain, with the rest looked up from reference TRBV28 and TRBJ1-1, is DVKVTQSSRYLVKRTGEKVFLECVQDMDHENMFWYRQDPGLGLRLIYFSYDVKMKEKGDIPEGYSVSREKKERFSLILESASTNQTSMYLCASRNPGNTEAFFGQGTRLTVV.

This chain links TRBV20-1 with TRBJ2-3; 7 bases align to TRBD2. CDR3 size: 14 residues. Trimming took 6 bases from V and 8 from J; bases not matched to a gene: 14. CDR1 DFQATT and CDR2 SNEGSKA come from the germline V gene (reference sequence). This CDR3 reads CSASWGGRSGTQYF. In DNA form, the CDR3 reads TGCAGTGCGTCGTGGGGGGGGAGATCGGGTACGCAGTATTTT.

The V gene is TRBV12-3 or TRBV12-4, the J gene TRBJ2-4; D perhaps matches TRBD2 (7 bases). Trimming shortened V by 2 bases and J by 0 bases, and 11 bases separated the two germline ends. This CDR3 is built from 16 residues. The CDR3 loop reads CASSLTGRGAKNIQYF. The CDR3 nucleotides read TGTGCCAGCAGTTTAACAGGGAGGGGAGCCAAAAACATTCAGTACTTC.

The chain couples TRBV10-3 to TRBJ2-1, with 10 bases matching TRBD2. Germline trimming cut 4 bases from V and 6 bases from J; bases unmatched to any gene: 3. The CDR3 spans 14 residues. Germline CDR1 reads ENHRY; CDR2 reads SYGVKD. The CDR3 region has the DNA TGTGCCATCAGTGTAGCGGGGGGCCGCAATGAGCAGTTCTTC. This codes for CAISVAGGRNEQFF.

On this clonotype: A read error is possible here, since a much larger clone lies one base away. This chain links TRBV29-1 with TRBJ2-1; D is uncertain. Germline CDR1 reads SQVTM; CDR2 reads ANQGSEA. The CDR3 totals 13 residues. The CDR3, as DNA: TGCAGCGTTGGGGTAAGCTCCTGCAATGAGCAGTTCTTC. Residues: CSVGVSSCNEQFF.

This clonotype was detected a few times. This rearrangement joins TRBV6-1 to TRBJ1-1, with D perhaps TRBD1 (5 bases). This CDR3 region has 13 residues. Trimming pared 6 bases from V and 3 bases from J, leaving 11 bases between. The germline V gene has CDR1 MNHNS and CDR2 SASEGT. CDR3 region: CASRPFRDTEAFF. Written as DNA, the CDR3 is TGTGCCAGCAGACCTTTCAGGGACACTGAAGCTTTCTTT.

This clonotype was picked up a small number of times. This chain uses TRBV5-6 with TRBJ2-4, with D unresolved. Trimming left V 4 bases short and J 0 bases short, with 14 bases between. Germline V CDR1 and CDR2: SGHDT, YYEEEE. The CDR3 covers 16 residues. The CDR3 DNA sequence: TGTGCCAGCAGCCCCTCCAGGCCACTAGCCAAAAACATTCAGTACTTC. Its protein is CASSPSRPLAKNIQYF.

This chain joins TRBV6-6 and TRBJ1-1, with TRBD1 identical over 8 bases. V was pared by 7 bases and J by 6 bases, with 7 bases of the junction left unmatched. There are 13 residues in the CDR3. The germline gives CDR1 MNHNY, CDR2 SVGAGI (reference sequence). This CDR3 reads CASTDRGPAEAFF. CDR3 nucleotides: TGTGCCAGCACTGACAGGGGCCCGGCTGAAGCTTTCTTT.

The CDR3 nucleotides are TGCGCCAGCAGCCAAACCCTTGACAGGGGGCCGAACACTGAAGCTTTCTTT. Its translation is CASSQTLDRGPNTEAFF. The rearrangement joins TRBV4-1 to TRBJ1-1, with TRBD1 matching over 10 bases. The CDR3 totals 17 residues. The V gene's germline CDR1 is MGHRA and CDR2 YSYEKL. The V and J ends lost 2 bases and 1 base, in that order; junction bases with no gene match: 7.

The chain links TRBV21-1 to TRBJ2-7; TRBD1, the table's D call, was not compared with the DNA. TRBV21-1 is shown as a pseudogene. CDR3 length: 13 amino acids. For the CDR3, the DNA is TGTGCCAGCCCTCTACAGGGAACTTACGAGCAGTACTTC. Translated, it gives CASPLQGTYEQYF.

This clonotype was counted a few times. The V call is TRBV5-1, the J call TRBJ2-1; D call uncertain. With 0 bases removed from V and 5 bases from J, the gap between germline ends came to 9 bases. Germline CDR1 is SGHRS and CDR2 is YFSETQ. This CDR3 has 14 residues. CDR3 sequence reads: CASSLDPGDNEQFF. The CDR3 DNA reads TGCGCCAGCAGCTTGGACCCAGGAGACAATGAGCAGTTCTTC.

The chain couples TRBV5-1 to TRBJ2-3, with D unresolved. This CDR3 comprises 17 residues. The V end was cut by 0 bases, the J end by 5 bases, with 19 bases between. Germline CDR1 is SGHRS and CDR2 is YFSETQ. The CDR3: CASSLEGGALPGDTQYF. Written as DNA, the CDR3 is TGCGCCAGCAGCTTGGAAGGCGGTGCCCTCCCAGGAGATACGCAGTATTTT.

The chain has TRBV20-1 and TRBJ2-1, with 12 bases fitting TRBD2. V dropped 2 bases and J dropped 9; count of bases not matched to a gene: 11. Per germline, CDR1 DFQATT and CDR2 SNEGSKA (reference sequence). CDR3 size: 16 residues. CDR3 coding DNA: TGCAGTGCTAGATTCTCCCATCTAGCGGGAGGGGGTGAGCAGTTCTTC. Protein sequence: CSARFSHLAGGGEQFF.